This T cell receptor (beta chain) emerged from a study of Graves' ophthalmopathy and Graves' hyperthyroidism. Findings and limits, study-wide: Among expanded thyroid clonotypes above 0.001 frequency, most also occurred in blood.

Germline lookup yields CDR1 SGHTA and CDR2 FQGNSA. V was clipped by 6 bases and J by 2 bases, with 14 bases between them. This CDR3 comprises 14 residues. As for this clonotype: Its antigen is currently unknown.

CDR3 regions of TCR beta were amplified from RNA transcripts. HTBI primers served in a first-round RT-PCR, which a second-round multiplex PCR followed. TCRdb used MiXCR to reprocess the multiplex PCR reads, holding one entry per CDR3 protein. This sample has hundreds of thousands of distinct CDR3 sequences, with about 40% found just once. Sample: peripheral blood. This clonotype was sampled from an adult man with Graves' ophthalmopathy. The chain recombines TRBV7-2 with TRBJ2-7, with no clear D. CDR3 in DNA: TGTGCCAGCAGTTACCGGCAGGTGACCTACGAGCAGTACTTC. Translated: CASSYRQVTYEQYF.